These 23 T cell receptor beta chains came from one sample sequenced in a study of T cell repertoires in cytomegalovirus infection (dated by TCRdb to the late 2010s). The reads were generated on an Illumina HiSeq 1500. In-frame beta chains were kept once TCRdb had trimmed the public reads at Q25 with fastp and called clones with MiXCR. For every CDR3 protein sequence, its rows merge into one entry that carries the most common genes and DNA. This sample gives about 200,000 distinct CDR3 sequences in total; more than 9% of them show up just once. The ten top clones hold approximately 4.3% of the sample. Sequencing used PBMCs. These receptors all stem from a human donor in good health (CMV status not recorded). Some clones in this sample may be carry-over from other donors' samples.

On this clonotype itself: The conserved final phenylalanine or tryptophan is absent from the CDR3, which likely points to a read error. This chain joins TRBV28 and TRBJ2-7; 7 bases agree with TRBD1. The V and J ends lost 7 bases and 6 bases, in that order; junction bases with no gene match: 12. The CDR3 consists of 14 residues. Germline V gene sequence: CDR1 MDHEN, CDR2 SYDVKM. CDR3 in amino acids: CASTVRQGSGEQYL. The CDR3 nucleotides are TGTGCCAGCACTGTCCGACAGGGATCGGGCGAGCAGTACTTA.

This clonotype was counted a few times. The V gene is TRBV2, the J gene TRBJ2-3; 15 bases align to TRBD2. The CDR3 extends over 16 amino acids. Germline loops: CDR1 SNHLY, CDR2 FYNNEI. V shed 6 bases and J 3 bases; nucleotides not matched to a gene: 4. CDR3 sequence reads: CASRPGTSGGTDTQYF. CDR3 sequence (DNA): TGTGCCAGCAGACCCGGGACTAGCGGGGGGACAGATACGCAGTATTTT.

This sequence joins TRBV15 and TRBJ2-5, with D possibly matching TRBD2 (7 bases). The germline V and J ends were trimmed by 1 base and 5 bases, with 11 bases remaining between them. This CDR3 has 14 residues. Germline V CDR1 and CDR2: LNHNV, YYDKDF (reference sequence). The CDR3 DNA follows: TGTGCCACCAGCAGAGGGGGGGGCTCGGAGACCCAGTACTTC. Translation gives CATSRGGGSETQYF.

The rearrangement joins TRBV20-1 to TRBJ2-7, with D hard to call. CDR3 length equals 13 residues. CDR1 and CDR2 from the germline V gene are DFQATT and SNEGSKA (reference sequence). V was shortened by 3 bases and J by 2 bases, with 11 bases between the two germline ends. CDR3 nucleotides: TGCAGTGCTAGCAAAGACTCCACCTACGAGCAGTACTTC. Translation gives CSASKDSTYEQYF.

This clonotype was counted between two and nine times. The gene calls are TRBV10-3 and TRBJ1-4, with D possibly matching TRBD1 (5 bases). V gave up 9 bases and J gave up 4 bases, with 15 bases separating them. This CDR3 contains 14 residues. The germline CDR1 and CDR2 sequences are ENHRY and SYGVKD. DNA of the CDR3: TGTGCCATTGCCCCCGGGACCAATAATGAAAAACTGTTTTTT. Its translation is CAIAPGTNNEKLFF.

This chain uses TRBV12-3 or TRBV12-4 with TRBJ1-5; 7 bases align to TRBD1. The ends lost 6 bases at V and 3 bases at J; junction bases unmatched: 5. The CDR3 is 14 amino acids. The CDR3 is CASRRQGLNQPQHF. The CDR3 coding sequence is TGTGCCAGCAGAAGACAGGGCCTCAATCAGCCCCAGCATTTT.

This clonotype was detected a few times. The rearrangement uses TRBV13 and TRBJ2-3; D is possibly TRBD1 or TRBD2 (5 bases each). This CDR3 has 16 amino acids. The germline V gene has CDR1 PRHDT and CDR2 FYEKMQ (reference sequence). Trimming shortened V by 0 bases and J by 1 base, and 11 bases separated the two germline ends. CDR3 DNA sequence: TGTGCCAGCAGCTTAGGCCGAGGGGCTGGCACAGATACGCAGTATTTT. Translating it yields CASSLGRGAGTDTQYF.

CDR3 DNA sequence: TGTGCCAGCAGCTCGATGACCGGGGAGCTGTTTTTT. The encoded protein is CASSSMTGELFF. The rearrangement joins TRBV11-3 to TRBJ2-2; D is undetermined. Germline V lookup: CDR1 SGHNT, CDR2 YENEEA. The CDR3 runs 12 residues. Between the trimmed V and J ends, which lost 4 bases and 5 bases, there was a span of 5 bases. Full variable domain (rest looked up from reference TRBV11-3 and TRBJ2-2): EAGVVQSPRYKIIEKKQPVAFWCNPISGHNTLYWYLQNLGQGPELLIRYENEEAVDDSQLPKDRFSAERLKGVDSTLKIQPAELGDSAVYLCASSSMTGELFFGEGSRLTVL.

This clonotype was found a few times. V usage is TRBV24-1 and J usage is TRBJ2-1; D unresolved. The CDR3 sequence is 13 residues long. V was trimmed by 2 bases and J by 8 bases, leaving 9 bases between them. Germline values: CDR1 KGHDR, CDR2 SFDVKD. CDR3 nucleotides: TGTGCCACCAGTGATTATAACGGGTATGAGCAGTTCTTC. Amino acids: CATSDYNGYEQFF.

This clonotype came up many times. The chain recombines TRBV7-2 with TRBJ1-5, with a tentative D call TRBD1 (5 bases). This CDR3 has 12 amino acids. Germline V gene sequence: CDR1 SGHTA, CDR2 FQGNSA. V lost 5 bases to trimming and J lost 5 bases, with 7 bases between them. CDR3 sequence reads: CASSVRDQPQHF. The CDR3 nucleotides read TGTGCCAGCAGCGTCAGGGATCAGCCCCAGCATTTT.

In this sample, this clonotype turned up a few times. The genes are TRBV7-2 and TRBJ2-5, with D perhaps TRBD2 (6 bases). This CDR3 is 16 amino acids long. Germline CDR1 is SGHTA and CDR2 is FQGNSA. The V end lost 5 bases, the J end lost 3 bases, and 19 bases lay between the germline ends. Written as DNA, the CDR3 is TGTGCCAGCAGCCCACCCAACGCCGGGAGTAAAGAGACCCAGTACTTC. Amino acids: CASSPPNAGSKETQYF. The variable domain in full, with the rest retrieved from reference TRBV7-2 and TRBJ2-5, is GAGVSQSPSNKVTEKGKDVELRCDPISGHTALYWYRQSLGQGLEFLIYFQGNSAPDKSGLPSDRFSAERTGGSVSTLTIQRTQQEDSAVYLCASSPPNAGSKETQYFGPGTRLLVL.

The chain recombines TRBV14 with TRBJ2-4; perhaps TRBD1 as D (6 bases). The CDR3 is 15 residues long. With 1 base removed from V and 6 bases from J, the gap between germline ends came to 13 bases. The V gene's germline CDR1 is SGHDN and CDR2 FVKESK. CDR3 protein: CASSQGQGRRNIQYF. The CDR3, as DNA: TGTGCCAGCAGCCAAGGTCAGGGGCGAAGAAACATTCAGTACTTC. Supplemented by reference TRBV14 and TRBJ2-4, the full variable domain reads EAGVTQFPSHSVIEKGQTVTLRCDPISGHDNLYWYRRVMGKEIKFLLHFVKESKQDESGMPNNRFLAERTGGTYSTLKVQPAELEDSGVYFCASSQGQGRRNIQYFGAGTRLSVL.

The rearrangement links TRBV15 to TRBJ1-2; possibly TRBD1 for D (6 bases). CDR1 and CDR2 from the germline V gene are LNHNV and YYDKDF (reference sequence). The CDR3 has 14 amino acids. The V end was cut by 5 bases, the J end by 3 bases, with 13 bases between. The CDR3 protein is CATSPGGRDYGYTF. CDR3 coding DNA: TGTGCCACCAGCCCGGGGGGCCGCGACTATGGCTACACCTTC.

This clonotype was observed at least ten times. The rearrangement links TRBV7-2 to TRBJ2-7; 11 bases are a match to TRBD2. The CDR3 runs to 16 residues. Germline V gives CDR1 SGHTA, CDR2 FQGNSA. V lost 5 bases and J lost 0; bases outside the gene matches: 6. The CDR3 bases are TGTGCCAGCAGCCCACTAGCGGGAGTGGTCTCCTACGAGCAGTACTTC. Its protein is CASSPLAGVVSYEQYF.

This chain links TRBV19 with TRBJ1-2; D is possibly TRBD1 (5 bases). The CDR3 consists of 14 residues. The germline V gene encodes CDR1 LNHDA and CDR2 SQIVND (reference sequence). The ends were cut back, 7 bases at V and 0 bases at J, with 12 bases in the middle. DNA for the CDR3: TGTGCCAGTAAGCGGGACGGAGCTAACTATGGCTACACCTTC. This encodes CASKRDGANYGYTF.

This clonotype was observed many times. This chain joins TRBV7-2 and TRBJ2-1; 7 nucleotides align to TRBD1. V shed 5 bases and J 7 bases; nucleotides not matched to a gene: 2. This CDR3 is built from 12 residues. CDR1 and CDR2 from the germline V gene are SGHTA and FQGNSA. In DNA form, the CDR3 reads TGTGCCAGCAGCAACAGGGGAAATGAGCAGTTCTTC. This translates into CASSNRGNEQFF.

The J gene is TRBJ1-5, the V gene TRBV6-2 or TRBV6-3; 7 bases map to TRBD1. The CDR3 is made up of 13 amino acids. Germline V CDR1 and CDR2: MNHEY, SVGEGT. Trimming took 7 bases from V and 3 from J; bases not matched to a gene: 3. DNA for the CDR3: TGTGCCAGCATGGACAGGAACAATCAGCCCCAGCATTTT. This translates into CASMDRNNQPQHF.

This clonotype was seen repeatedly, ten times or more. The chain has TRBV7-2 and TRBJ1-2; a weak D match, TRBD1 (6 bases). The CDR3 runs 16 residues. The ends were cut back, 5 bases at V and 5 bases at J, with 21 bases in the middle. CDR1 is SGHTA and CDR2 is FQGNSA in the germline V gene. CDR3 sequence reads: CASSPKGVQNAYGYTF. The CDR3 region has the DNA TGTGCCAGCAGCCCCAAGGGGGTGCAGAACGCATATGGCTACACCTTC.

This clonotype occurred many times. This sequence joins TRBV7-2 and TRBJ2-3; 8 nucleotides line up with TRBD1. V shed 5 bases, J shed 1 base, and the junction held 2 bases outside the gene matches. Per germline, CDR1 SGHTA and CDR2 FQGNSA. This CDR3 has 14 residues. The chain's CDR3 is CASSVTGGTDTQYF. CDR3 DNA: TGTGCCAGCAGCGTGACAGGGGGCACAGATACGCAGTATTTT.

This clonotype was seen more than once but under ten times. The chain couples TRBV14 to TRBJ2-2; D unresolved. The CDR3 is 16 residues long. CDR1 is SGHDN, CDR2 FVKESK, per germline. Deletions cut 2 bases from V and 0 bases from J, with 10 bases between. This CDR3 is CASSQRASANTGELFF. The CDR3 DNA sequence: TGTGCCAGCAGCCAAAGGGCCAGCGCGAACACCGGGGAGCTGTTTTTT.

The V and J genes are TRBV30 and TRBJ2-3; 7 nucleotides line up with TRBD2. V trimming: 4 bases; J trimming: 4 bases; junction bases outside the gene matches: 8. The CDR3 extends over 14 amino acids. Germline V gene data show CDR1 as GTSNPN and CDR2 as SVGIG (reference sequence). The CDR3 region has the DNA TGTGCCTGGACCGGGGCGGGGGTGGCAGATACGCAGTATTTT. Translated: CAWTGAGVADTQYF.

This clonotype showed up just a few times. CDR3 sequence reads: CASSKGQGARDEQFF. CDR3 in DNA: TGTGCCAGTAGTAAAGGACAGGGGGCGAGGGATGAGCAGTTCTTC. This chain connects TRBV19 to TRBJ2-1; 11 bases are shared with TRBD1. With 4 bases clipped from V and 8 bases from J, the junction kept 7 bases outside the gene matches. The CDR3 is made up of 15 amino acids. CDR1 is LNHDA and CDR2 is SQIVND in the germline V gene (reference sequence).

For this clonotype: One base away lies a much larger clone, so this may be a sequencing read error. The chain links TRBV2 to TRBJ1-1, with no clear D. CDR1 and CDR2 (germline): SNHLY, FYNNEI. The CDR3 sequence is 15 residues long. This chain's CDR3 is CASGESMNGKFEAFF. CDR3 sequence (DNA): TGTGCCAGCGGTGAAAGTATGAATGGAAAATTTGAAGCTTTCTTT. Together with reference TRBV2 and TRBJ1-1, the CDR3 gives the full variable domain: EPEVTQTPSHQVTQMGQEVILRCVPISNHLYFYWYRQILGQKVEFLVSFYNNEISEKSEIFDDQFSVERPDGSNFTLKIRSTKLEDSAMYFCASGESMNGKFEAFFGQGTRLTVV.